The TCR beta chain under discussion was sequenced for a study of metastatic and nonmetastatic thyroid tumors. This clone was picked up a small number of times. Antigen: not known. TCRdb re-called the PCR reads through MiXCR. Here the sample spans some 19,000 clones, around a third being singletons. Before thyroid surgery, none of the patients had received any treatment. Study-wide results and limits: TCR beta diversity was reportedly significantly higher in malignant thyroid tumors than benign nodules, in blood and tumor.

Germline V gives CDR1 MNHEY, CDR2 SVGEGT. The trim removed 1 base at V and 7 bases at J, leaving 1 base unmatched. The CDR3 is made up of 14 amino acids. The chain couples TRBV6-2 or TRBV6-3 to TRBJ2-1, with 10 bases matching TRBD2. Specimen: tumor tissue. This receptor was obtained from a female donor with papillary thyroid cancer or a benign thyroid nodule (not recorded which). Some clones in this sample may be carry-over from other donors' samples. The CDR3: CASSYLLAGNEQFF. CDR3 DNA sequence: TGTGCCAGCAGTTACTTACTAGCGGGGAATGAGCAGTTCTTC.